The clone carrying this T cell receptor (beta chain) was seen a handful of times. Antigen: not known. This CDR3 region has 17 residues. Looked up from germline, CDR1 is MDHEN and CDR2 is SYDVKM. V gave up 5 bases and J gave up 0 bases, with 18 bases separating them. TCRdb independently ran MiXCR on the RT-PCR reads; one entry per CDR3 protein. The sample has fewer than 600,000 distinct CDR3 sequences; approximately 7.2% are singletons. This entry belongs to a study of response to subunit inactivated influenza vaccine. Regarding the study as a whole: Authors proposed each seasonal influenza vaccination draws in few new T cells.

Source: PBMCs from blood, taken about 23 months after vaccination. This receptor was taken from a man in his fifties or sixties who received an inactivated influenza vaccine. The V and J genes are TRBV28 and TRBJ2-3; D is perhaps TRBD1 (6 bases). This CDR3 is CASSTPRDTSSTDTQYF. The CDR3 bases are TGTGCCAGCAGTACACCTCGGGACACCTCTAGCACAGATACGCAGTATTTT. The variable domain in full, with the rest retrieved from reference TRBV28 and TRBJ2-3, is DVKVTQSSRYLVKRTGEKVFLECVQDMDHENMFWYRQDPGLGLRLIYFSYDVKMKEKGDIPEGYSVSREKKERFSLILESASTNQTSMYLCASSTPRDTSSTDTQYFGPGTRLTVL.